This T cell receptor beta chain appears in the sequencing data of a study of vaccination and CD4 T cells after COVID-19. The length of the CDR3 is 14 residues. Trimming took off 3 bases at V and 4 bases at J, with 12 bases between the two ends. CDR1 SGHTA and CDR2 FQGNSA come from the germline V gene. With the Oncomine TCR Beta short-read assay, DNA from cultured CD4+ T cells was sequenced. TCRdb analysed the PCR reads with MiXCR anew, one entry per CDR3 protein. The sample holds about 20,000 distinct CDR3 sequences, approximately 61% seen once. A few counts support this clonotype. Its antigen is unidentified. Regarding treatment: roughly 10-day PBMC culture with coronavirus spike peptide pools or control peptides (ViraFEST assay).

The sequencing input was CD4+ T cells from blood, cultured in vitro. The TCR sequence derives from a human donor who had recovered from COVID-19. The chain combines TRBV7-2 with TRBJ1-2; no firm D call. The CDR3 sequence: CASSLDFSGYGYTF. Here the CDR3 DNA reads TGTGCCAGCAGCTTGGATTTCAGCGGCTATGGCTACACCTTC. The full variable domain, completed using reference TRBV7-2 and TRBJ1-2, is GAGVSQSPSNKVTEKGKDVELRCDPISGHTALYWYRQSLGQGLEFLIYFQGNSAPDKSGLPSDRFSAERTGGSVSTLTIQRTQQEDSAVYLCASSLDFSGYGYTFGSGTRLTVV.